A single TCR beta chain is shown here with its context. Its antigen remains unidentified. Sequencing was performed with immunoSEQ multiplex PCR; in TCRdb, only in-frame clones are kept and a portion is missing. The sample contains roughly 12,000 clones, approximately 80% of which appear only once. Germline V gene lookup returns CDR1 MNHEY and CDR2 SMNVEV (reference sequence). This CDR3 has 17 residues. V lost 5 bases to trimming and J lost 3 bases, with 22 bases between them. The sample comes from a study of graft-versus-host responses after intestinal transplantation. General study findings and limits: Recipient marrow harbored GvH clones, some of which surfaced first in ileum or blood.

This sequence was found in a human patient who received an intestinal transplant, so some T cells may come from the graft donor. This chain uses TRBV27 with TRBJ1-1; D is possibly TRBD1 (5 bases). The sample was PBMCs, taken 494 days after intestinal transplant. The CDR3 region is CASSPRGTGRGYTEAFF. The DNA for the CDR3 is TGTGCCAGCAGTCCGCGAGGGACTGGAAGGGGTTACACTGAAGCTTTCTTT.